These 28 T cell receptor beta chains share one sample of origin, sequenced in a study of shared clonotypes between healthy human individuals. Profiled with immunoSEQ multiplex PCR; TCRdb holds only in-frame clones, not every one. The table has 740,000 or so clones, more than 70% seen once; the top ten hold 1.5% to 2%. Sequencing input: memory CD4+ T cells sorted from blood. The subset denotes: CD45RA-negative fraction. The receptors come from a woman aged 25 to 39 in good health.

This clone was detected only once. The chain joins TRBV10-3 to TRBJ2-7; 10 nucleotides match TRBD2. The germline V gene has CDR1 ENHRY and CDR2 SYGVKD. The CDR3 consists of 13 residues. Trimming removed 8 bases from V and 7 bases from J; junction bases left unmatched: 8. The CDR3: CAIGGTSDLEQYF. As DNA, the CDR3 is TGTGCCATCGGCGGGACTAGCGATCTTGAGCAGTACTTC.

This sequence joins TRBV12-5 and TRBJ2-3; 10 bases agree with TRBD2. The V segment lost 1 base and the J segment 4 bases; nucleotides outside the gene matches: 8. CDR3 size: 17 residues. Germline values: CDR1 LGHNT, CDR2 FRNRAP. The CDR3 nucleotides read TGTGCTAGTGGTTTGGGCGCTAGCGGGAGCCTCGCAGATACGCAGTATTTT. As protein: CASGLGASGSLADTQYF. Drawing the rest from reference TRBV12-5 and TRBJ2-3, the complete variable domain is DARVTQTPRHKVTEMGQEVTMRCQPILGHNTVFWYRQTMMQGLELLAYFRNRAPLDDSGMPKDRFSAEMPDATLATLKIQPSEPRDSAVYFCASGLGASGSLADTQYFGPGTRLTVL.

This chain joins TRBV5-1 and TRBJ2-5; possibly TRBD1 for D (5 bases). Trimming pared 1 base from V and 2 bases from J, leaving 12 bases between. CDR3 length: 15 amino acids. Germline loops: CDR1 SGHRS, CDR2 YFSETQ. The CDR3 is CASSLSRQLQETQYF. In nucleotides, the CDR3 is TGCGCCAGCAGCTTGTCCCGACAGTTACAAGAGACCCAGTACTTC.

The chain combines TRBV6-1 with TRBJ1-2, with D tentatively TRBD1 (5 bases). V was pared by 3 bases and J by 4 bases, with 15 bases between. This CDR3 spans 15 amino acids. From germline, CDR1 is MNHNS and CDR2 SASEGT. The CDR3 DNA reads TGTGCCAGCAGTGAGGGACCCTGGCTGGGCTATGGCTACACCTTC. Translating it yields CASSEGPWLGYGYTF.

V is TRBV18 and J is TRBJ1-1, with 12 bases lining up with TRBD1. This CDR3 has 17 amino acids. Germline CDR1 and CDR2: KGHSH and LQKENI. V trimming: 6 bases; J trimming: 7 bases; junction bases outside the gene matches: 15. The CDR3 coding sequence is TGTGCCAGCTCGCGCAGCCTGGGACAGGGGGCCCCACTTGAAGCTTTCTTT. This encodes CASSRSLGQGAPLEAFF.

The J gene is TRBJ2-7, the V gene TRBV6-1; D tentatively reads TRBD1 or TRBD2 (5 bases each). This CDR3 contains 15 residues. Trimming left V 8 bases short and J 1 base short, with 18 bases between. CDR1 is MNHNS, CDR2 SASEGT, per germline. This chain's CDR3 is CASGGLAGRSYEQYF. In DNA form, the CDR3 reads TGTGCCAGCGGTGGGTTGGCAGGGAGATCCTACGAGCAGTACTTC.

V is TRBV19 and J is TRBJ2-7; D ambiguous. The CDR3 consists of 16 residues. V was shortened by 1 base and J by 7 bases, with 20 bases between the two germline ends. The germline V gene encodes CDR1 LNHDA and CDR2 SQIVND (reference sequence). CDR3 amino acids: CASSIGGRASYDEQYF. Written as DNA, the CDR3 is TGTGCCAGTAGTATAGGCGGCCGTGCATCCTACGATGAGCAGTACTTC.

This chain uses TRBV6-6 with TRBJ2-1; D unclear. The CDR3 runs to 14 residues. CDR1 and CDR2 (germline): MNHNY, SVGAGI (reference sequence). Trimming stripped 5 bases from V and 7 bases from J, with 15 bases between. The CDR3: CASSPPDSLNEQFF. The CDR3 DNA follows: TGTGCCAGCAGTCCACCAGATAGTTTAAATGAGCAGTTCTTC.

This sequence joins TRBV6-4 and TRBJ2-3; 9 bases align to TRBD2. Germline values: CDR1 MRHNA, CDR2 SNTAGT. Losses at the gene ends were 6 bases for V and 2 bases for J; bases not matched to a gene: 6. The CDR3 length is 15 residues. CDR3 region: CASSPLAGNTDTQYF. As DNA, the CDR3 is TGTGCCAGCAGCCCGCTAGCGGGGAACACAGATACGCAGTATTTT.

The V gene is TRBV28, the J gene TRBJ2-4; tentative D call: TRBD2 (5 bases). CDR1 and CDR2 (germline): MDHEN, SYDVKM. V shed 6 bases and J shed 1 base, with 16 bases lying between them. The CDR3 has 16 amino acids. The CDR3 nucleotides read TGTGCCAGCAGCCCACCGAGGGATTGGGCCAAAAACATTCAGTACTTC. Residues: CASSPPRDWAKNIQYF.

The sample holds a few counts of this clone. The gene calls are TRBV6-1 and TRBJ1-1; D is perhaps TRBD1 (5 bases). In germline, CDR1 is MNHNS, CDR2 SASEGT. Trimming took off 8 bases at V and 0 bases at J, with 13 bases between the two ends. The length of the CDR3 is 14 residues. In DNA, the CDR3 is TGTGCCAGCCAGTTCCGGGGGATGAACACTGAAGCTTTCTTT. Translating it yields CASQFRGMNTEAFF.

This clone was counted between two and nine times. The rearrangement links TRBV5-1 to TRBJ2-2; D tentatively fits TRBD1 or TRBD2 (5 bases each). Germline V gives CDR1 SGHRS, CDR2 YFSETQ. This CDR3 spans 16 amino acids. Trimming shortened V by 3 bases and J by 1 base, and 13 bases separated the two germline ends. The CDR3 protein is CASSSQGTLNTGELFF. For the CDR3, the DNA is TGCGCCAGCAGCTCTCAAGGGACGTTGAACACCGGGGAGCTGTTTTTT.

V is TRBV5-5 and J is TRBJ2-5; a weak D match, TRBD1 (5 bases). Germline V CDR1 and CDR2: SGHKS, YYEKEE (reference sequence). The ends were cut back, 6 bases at V and 2 bases at J, with 14 bases in the middle. This CDR3 has 14 residues. The CDR3 loop reads CASTLWGSQETQYF. The CDR3 bases are TGTGCCAGCACGTTATGGGGCTCGCAAGAGACCCAGTACTTC.

V gene TRBV15 combines with J gene TRBJ1-3; D gene ambiguous. The germline gives CDR1 LNHNV, CDR2 YYDKDF (reference sequence). Trimming stripped 0 bases from V and 3 bases from J, with 6 bases between. This CDR3 contains 14 residues. In DNA form, the CDR3 reads TGTGCCACCAGCAGAGATATCGATGGAAACACCATATATTTT. This sequence encodes CATSRDIDGNTIYF. The whole variable domain, filled in from reference TRBV15 and TRBJ1-3, reads DAMVIQNPRYQVTQFGKPVTLSCSQTLNHNVMYWYQQKSSQAPKLLFHYYDKDFNNEADTPDNFQSRRPNTSFCFLDIRSPGLGDTAMYLCATSRDIDGNTIYFGEGSWLTVV.

The chain joins TRBV6-1 to TRBJ2-1; D remains ambiguous. V dropped 2 bases and J dropped 3 bases, with 11 bases sitting between them. CDR1 and CDR2 (germline): MNHNS, SASEGT. The CDR3 spans 15 residues. In DNA form, the CDR3 reads TGTGCCAGCAGTGAATCGGCCCCAAACTACAATGAGCAGTTCTTC. It codes for CASSESAPNYNEQFF.

This clone has just a few counts. This chain connects TRBV5-1 to TRBJ2-3, with TRBD2 matching over 14 bases. Germline V gene sequence: CDR1 SGHRS, CDR2 YFSETQ. Trimming took 3 bases from V and 5 from J; bases not matched to a gene: 14. The CDR3 has 19 residues. CDR3 in amino acids: CASSSGTSGSFWRGDTQYF. DNA for the CDR3: TGCGCCAGCAGCTCCGGGACTAGCGGGAGTTTTTGGAGGGGAGATACGCAGTATTTT.

Of note for this clone: A single base is all that separates this from a far larger clone, so a read error is likely. Different DNA sequences within this sample yield the same CDR3. The chain recombines TRBV11-2 with TRBJ2-1; 7 bases are shared with TRBD2. The CDR3 is 14 residues long. CDR1 and CDR2 (germline): SGHAT, FQNNGV. Trimming at V came to 1 base and at J to 4 bases, leaving 1 base not matched to a gene. Here the CDR3 DNA reads TGTGCCAGCAGCTTAGCGGGAGGATACAATGAGCAGTTCTTC. Translated: CASSLAGGYNEQFF.

This chain uses TRBV7-9 with TRBJ1-3; a weak D match, TRBD1 (5 bases). The V gene lost 2 bases and the J gene lost 1 base, with 6 bases spanning the gap. Germline-derived CDR1 and CDR2 are SEHNR and FQNEAQ (reference sequence). The CDR3 is 14 amino acids. CDR3 sequence reads: CASSLQGSGNTIYF. As DNA, the CDR3 is TGTGCCAGCAGCTTACAGGGTTCTGGAAACACCATATATTTT.

The V and J genes are TRBV10-2 and TRBJ2-1, with 8 bases lining up with TRBD2. The trim removed 6 bases at V and 8 bases at J, leaving 9 bases unmatched. From germline, CDR1 is WSHSY and CDR2 SAAADI. CDR3 length: 14 residues. The CDR3 DNA sequence: TGCGCCAGCAGAGAAATCAGCGGGGGCGATGAGCAGTTCTTC. It encodes CASREISGGDEQFF.

This clone occurred a few times. CDR3 region: CASSLGLADARADTQYF. The CDR3 DNA reads TGCGCCAGCAGCTTGGGACTAGCGGACGCGCGGGCAGATACGCAGTATTTT. V is TRBV5-1 and J is TRBJ2-3; TRBD2 agrees at 9 bases. Losses at the gene ends were 0 bases for V and 4 bases for J; bases not matched to a gene: 9. Looked up from germline, CDR1 is SGHRS and CDR2 is YFSETQ. The CDR3 extends over 17 amino acids.

The chain couples TRBV5-1 to TRBJ2-7, with TRBD2 matching 11 bases. CDR3 length: 15 residues. CDR1 and CDR2 from the germline V gene are SGHRS and YFSETQ. Trimming took 0 bases from V and 6 from J; bases not matched to a gene: 5. CDR3 in DNA: TGCGCCAGCAGCTTGGACGGACTAGCGGGCTCCGAGCAGTACTTC. This sequence encodes CASSLDGLAGSEQYF.

A single count supports this clone. Other DNA sequences from this sample encode an identical CDR3 as well. This chain connects TRBV25-1 to TRBJ1-5; weak D call: TRBD1 (5 bases). This CDR3 spans 13 amino acids. CDR1 and CDR2 (germline): MGHDK, SYGVNS. V lost 3 bases and J 2 bases, leaving 5 bases between the germline ends. The CDR3 DNA follows: TGTGCCAGCAGTGACAGGGGCAATCAGCCCCAGCATTTT. Translating it yields CASSDRGNQPQHF.

This chain connects TRBV29-1 to TRBJ2-3; D is unclear. V lost 3 bases and J 6 bases, leaving 13 bases between the germline ends. The CDR3 is 13 amino acids. Looked up from germline, CDR1 is SQVTM and CDR2 is ANQGSEA. CDR3 sequence: CSVEVPGTDTQYF. The CDR3 DNA follows: TGCAGCGTTGAGGTTCCGGGTACGGATACGCAGTATTTT.

Remarks on this clone: A far larger clone is one base from this, pointing to a likely read error. The rearrangement joins TRBV5-1 to TRBJ2-1; maybe TRBD1 (6 bases). CDR1 is SGHRS, CDR2 YFSETQ, per germline. CDR3 length: 15 amino acids. V was clipped by 4 bases and J by 0 bases, with 11 bases between them. The CDR3 protein is CASSMDRSSYNEQFF. For the CDR3, the DNA is TGCGCCAGCAGCATGGACAGAAGCTCCTACAATGAGCAGTTCTTC.

This sequence joins TRBV6-1 and TRBJ1-5; 8 bases map to TRBD1. The trim removed 4 bases at V and 7 bases at J, leaving 12 bases unmatched. Germline CDR1 and CDR2: MNHNS and SASEGT. This CDR3 has 16 amino acids. The CDR3 spells CASSVSPGGRHQPQHF. CDR3 DNA: TGTGCCAGCAGTGTTAGCCCAGGGGGCCGACACCAGCCCCAGCATTTT.

This clone was seen only a few times. The same CDR3 is also encoded by other DNA sequences in this sample. The chain recombines TRBV19 with TRBJ1-2; the D is unclear. Germline CDR1 LNHDA, CDR2 SQIVND (reference sequence). V was shortened by 3 bases and J by 0 bases, with 11 bases between the two germline ends. The CDR3 contains 15 residues. The CDR3 loop reads CASSIVATANYGYTF. The CDR3 bases are TGTGCCAGTAGTATTGTCGCTACGGCTAACTATGGCTACACCTTC.

The V and J genes are TRBV29-1 and TRBJ1-1; 8 bases map to TRBD1. Germline loops: CDR1 SQVTM, CDR2 ANQGSEA. Trimming at V came to 3 bases and at J to 5 bases, leaving 11 bases not matched to a gene. The CDR3 spans 15 residues. Written as DNA, the CDR3 is TGCAGCGTTGATGGCGCAGGGGGCCGAGGTACTGAAGCTTTCTTT. This codes for CSVDGAGGRGTEAFF.

This clone was counted only a few times. The chain joins TRBV5-1 to TRBJ1-2; D perhaps matches TRBD1 (5 bases). V was clipped by 0 bases and J by 4 bases, with 10 bases between them. CDR3 length: 14 amino acids. The germline V gene has CDR1 SGHRS and CDR2 YFSETQ. The CDR3 reads CASSLAQGAYGYTF. CDR3 in DNA: TGCGCCAGCAGCTTGGCCCAAGGGGCCTATGGCTACACCTTC.